This entry features one T cell receptor beta chain sequence. Its cognate antigen is unknown. Germline values: CDR1 SGHDN, CDR2 FVKESK. The CDR3 runs 15 residues. V lost 2 bases to trimming and J lost 7 bases, with 17 bases between them. TCRdb re-called the RACE reads with MiXCR, one entry per CDR3 protein. The table has roughly 180,000 distinct CDR3 sequences, approximately 20% seen once. As to time point: patch test 1, 2 weeks after DPC sensitization. As to treatment: therapeutic diphenylcyclopropenone sensitization with weekly scalp DPC. Blood collection took place prior to placing each patch test. The data were taken from a study of human T cells and chemical hapten exposure. Background on the study: Patients got weekly scalp diphenylcyclopropenone doses over the approximately 24-week study. Study-level results: Expanded TCRs showed more large CDR3 clusters than pre-sensitization or healthy control sets.

The chain combines TRBV14 with TRBJ1-2; weak D call: TRBD1 (5 bases). The TCR originated in a woman aged 50 to 60 with alopecia areata. Some clones in this sample may be carry-over from other donors' samples. The source material was whole blood, sampled in connection with sensitization to the hapten diphenylcyclopropenone (DPC). CDR3 protein: CASSQLRQTSPGYTF. CDR3 nucleotide sequence: TGTGCCAGCAGCCAATTGAGACAGACTTCTCCTGGCTACACCTTC.